The 6 T cell receptor beta chains below were found in one sample sequenced in a study of T cell responses to AZD1222 COVID-19 vaccine. TCRdb's copy holds only in-frame clones and misses some; the assay was immunoSEQ multiplex PCR. The sample lists around 78,000 clones, roughly 87% occurring once. The specimen comprised peripheral blood, sampled on day 0 of AZD1222 vaccination. Every receptor here comes from an adult in good health.

The chain couples TRBV6-4 to TRBJ2-1; TRBD2 matches at 13 bases. The V segment lost 6 bases and the J segment 9 bases; nucleotides outside the gene matches: 5. Germline V gene data show CDR1 as MRHNA and CDR2 as SNTAGT. The CDR3 loop spans 14 amino acids. CDR3 protein: CASSALAGGPEQFF. The DNA for the CDR3 is TGTGCCAGCAGCGCACTAGCGGGAGGGCCTGAGCAGTTCTTC.

V is TRBV7-2 and J is TRBJ1-5, with a weak D call TRBD1 (6 bases). CDR1 SGHTA and CDR2 FQGNSA come from the germline V gene. The CDR3 extends over 16 amino acids. Trimming pared 0 bases from V and 1 base from J, leaving 10 bases between. The DNA of the CDR3 is TGTGCCAGCAGCTTAGCGGGACAACCAAGCAATCAGCCCCAGCATTTT. The encoded protein is CASSLAGQPSNQPQHF. Looking up the rest from reference TRBV7-2 and TRBJ1-5 gives the full variable domain: GAGVSQSPSNKVTEKGKDVELRCDPISGHTALYWYRQSLGQGLEFLIYFQGNSAPDKSGLPSDRFSAERTGGSVSTLTIQRTQQEDSAVYLCASSLAGQPSNQPQHFGDGTRLSIL.

V is TRBV7-9 and J is TRBJ1-3, with 7 positions matching TRBD1. The CDR3 is made up of 16 amino acids. V dropped 5 bases and J dropped 3; count of bases not matched to a gene: 10. Germline values: CDR1 SEHNR, CDR2 FQNEAQ (reference sequence). For the CDR3, the DNA is TGTGCCAGCAGCCCCCTTAGGGGGCTCGGTGGAAACACCATATATTTT. Amino acid sequence: CASSPLRGLGGNTIYF.

The V call is TRBV18, the J call TRBJ1-5, with unresolved D. CDR3 length: 13 amino acids. Germline CDR1 is KGHSH and CDR2 is LQKENI. Trimming took off 4 bases at V and 1 base at J, with 5 bases between the two ends. The CDR3 protein is CASSLISNQPQHF. Written as DNA, the CDR3 is TGTGCCAGCTCACTAATCAGCAATCAGCCCCAGCATTTT.

V usage is TRBV2 and J usage is TRBJ1-3; D is perhaps TRBD1 (6 bases). The CDR3 covers 14 residues. V lost 7 bases, J lost 0 bases, and 10 bases lay in between. The V gene's germline CDR1 is SNHLY and CDR2 FYNNEI. CDR3 sequence: CASTQGSSGNTIYF. In DNA form, the CDR3 reads TGTGCCAGCACTCAGGGGTCCTCTGGAAACACCATATATTTT.

This chain links TRBV7-9 with TRBJ1-4; D is possibly TRBD1 (5 bases). Looked up from germline, CDR1 is SEHNR and CDR2 is FQNEAQ (reference sequence). V was pared by 5 bases and J by 2 bases, with 15 bases between. This CDR3 contains 16 residues. In DNA, the CDR3 is TGTGCCAGCAGCGCCAGCAGGGCTGGGACTAATGAAAAACTGTTTTTT. Amino acids: CASSASRAGTNEKLFF.